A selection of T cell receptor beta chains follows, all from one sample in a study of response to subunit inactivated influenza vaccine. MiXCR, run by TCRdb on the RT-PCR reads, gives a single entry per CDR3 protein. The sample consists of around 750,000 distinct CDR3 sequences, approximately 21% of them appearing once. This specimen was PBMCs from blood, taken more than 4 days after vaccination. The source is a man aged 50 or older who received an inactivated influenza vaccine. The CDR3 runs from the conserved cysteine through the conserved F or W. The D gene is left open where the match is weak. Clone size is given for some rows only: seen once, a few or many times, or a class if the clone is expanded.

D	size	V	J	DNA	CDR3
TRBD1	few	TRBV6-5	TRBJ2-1	TGTGCCAGCAGTTACTCGGGGGACAGGGGCTACAATGAGCAGTTCTTC	CASSYSGDRGYNEQFF
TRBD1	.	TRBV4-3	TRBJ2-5	TGCGCCAGCAGCCAAGGGGACAGGGGGCTCCTGGAGACCCAGTACTTC	CASSQGDRGLLETQYF
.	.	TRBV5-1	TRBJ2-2	TGCGCCAGCAGCTTGAAAGTGGAGCTGTTTTTT	CASSLKVELFF
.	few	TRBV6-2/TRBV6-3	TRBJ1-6	TGTGCCAGCTCCCGGACCGGGACCGGGTCCTATAATTCACCCCTCCACTTT	CASSRTGTGSYNSPLHF
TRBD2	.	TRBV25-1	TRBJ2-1	TGTGCCAGCAGTGAATGGGGCGGGGGGGGCTACAATGAGCAGTTCTTC	CASSEWGGGGYNEQFF
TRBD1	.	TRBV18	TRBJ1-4	TGTGCCAGCTCACCGACGCGGGACAGTAATGAAAAACTGTTTTTT	CASSPTRDSNEKLFF
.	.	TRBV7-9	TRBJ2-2	TGTGCCAGCAGCTTAGAGGGGACCGGCGGGGAGCTGTTTTTT	CASSLEGTGGELFF
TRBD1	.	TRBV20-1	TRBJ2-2	TGCAGTGCTAGAGATACGAGGACAGGGAACACCGGGGAGCTGTTTTTT	CSARDTRTGNTGELFF
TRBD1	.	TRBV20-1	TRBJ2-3	TGCAGTGCTAGTCGGGACAGCAGGACGGATACGCAGTATTTT	CSASRDSRTDTQYF
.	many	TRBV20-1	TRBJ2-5	TGCAGTGCTAGCATCAGGATTGGAGAGACCCAGTACTTC	CSASIRIGETQYF
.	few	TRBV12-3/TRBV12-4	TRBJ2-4	TGTGCCAGCAGGAATGACCTAGGGAGAGCCAAAAACATTCAGTACTTC	CASRNDLGRAKNIQYF
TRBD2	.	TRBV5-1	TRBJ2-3	TGCGCCAGCAGCCCCCCCCGAACGGGAGGGCCTGCAGATACGCAGTATTTT	CASSPPRTGGPADTQYF
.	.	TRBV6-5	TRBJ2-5	TGTGCCAGCAGTTGGATGCCCACTTTCCCCCGGGGACAAGAGACCCAGTACTTC	CASSWMPTFPRGQETQYF
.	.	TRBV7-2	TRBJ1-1	TGTGCCAGCAGCCAAGGAAGGTACACTGAAGCTTTCTTT	CASSQGRYTEAFF
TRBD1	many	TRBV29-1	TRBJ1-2	TGCAGCGTTGTGGGACAGGATGTCTATGGCTACACCTTC	CSVVGQDVYGYTF
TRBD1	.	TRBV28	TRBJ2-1	TGTGCCAGCACCACGGGACAGGTATACAATGAGCAGTTCTTC	CASTTGQVYNEQFF
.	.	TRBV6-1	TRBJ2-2	TGTGCCAGCTCCGGATTGGTGTCAGGCGAAAACACCGGGGAGCTGTTTTTT	CASSGLVSGENTGELFF
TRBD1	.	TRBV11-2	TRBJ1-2	TGTGCCAGCAGCCCGACAGGGGATTCTGGCTACACCTTC	CASSPTGDSGYTF
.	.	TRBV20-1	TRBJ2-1	TGCAGTGCTAGAGATTATCAGGGACGGGATGGATCCTACAATGAGCAGTTCTTC	CSARDYQGRDGSYNEQFF
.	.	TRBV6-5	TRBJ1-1	TGTGCCAGCAGCAGCCGAAGGGTTGAAGCTTTCTTT	CASSSRRVEAFF
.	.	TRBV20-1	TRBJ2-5	TGCAGTGCTCACGGTGACAGCCAAGAGACCCAGTACTTC	CSAHGDSQETQYF
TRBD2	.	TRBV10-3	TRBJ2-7	TGTGCCATCAGTCAATCGCGGGGGGGCTTCGACGAGCAGTACTTC	CAISQSRGGFDEQYF
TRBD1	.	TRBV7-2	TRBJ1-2	TGTGCCAGCAGCTCTCAACAGGGGATCTATGGCTACACCTTC	CASSSQQGIYGYTF
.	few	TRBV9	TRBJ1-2	TGTGCCAGCAGCGTAGTTGGGGGAGATTATGGCTACACCTTC	CASSVVGGDYGYTF
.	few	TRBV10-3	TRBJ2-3	TGTGCCATCAGGCTAGGGGGCTCGGGAGGAAACACAGATACGCAGTATTTT	CAIRLGGSGGNTDTQYF
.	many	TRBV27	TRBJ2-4	TGTGCCAGCAGTGCAACGTCGGGTAGGAAAAACATTCAGTACTTC	CASSATSGRKNIQYF
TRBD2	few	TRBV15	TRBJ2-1	TGTGCCACCAGCAGAGATCCGGGGGGTCCCTACAATGAGCAGTTCTTC	CATSRDPGGPYNEQFF
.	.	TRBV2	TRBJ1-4	TGTGCCCAGCGGGTAGGGGCCCGATCTGGTGAAAAACTGTTTTTT	CAQRVGARSGEKLFF
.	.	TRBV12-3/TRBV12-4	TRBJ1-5	TGTGCCAGCGGGTGGGGGATGAATCAGCCCCAGCATTTT	CASGWGMNQPQHF
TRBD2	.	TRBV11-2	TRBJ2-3	TGTGCCAGCAGCTCAAGACTAGCGGTGTTTGATACGCAGTATTTT	CASSSRLAVFDTQYF
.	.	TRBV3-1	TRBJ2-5	TGTGCCAGCAGCCCCCTTTTAGGAAACCAAGAGACCCAGTACTTC	CASSPLLGNQETQYF
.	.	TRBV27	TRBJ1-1	TGTGCCAGCAGTTTATCGGTGGGGGATCTGAACACTGAAGCTTTCTTT	CASSLSVGDLNTEAFF
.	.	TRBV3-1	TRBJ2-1	TGTGCCAGCAGCCAAGAGGTCGTGAATGAGCAGTTCTTC	CASSQEVVNEQFF
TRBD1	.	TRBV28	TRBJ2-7	TGTGCCAGCATTCCGACCGGGACAGGGGCCGAGCAGTACTTC	CASIPTGTGAEQYF
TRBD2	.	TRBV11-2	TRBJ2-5	TGTGCCAGCAGCTCTAGTGCGGGGGTGGTGGAGGTCCAGTACTTC	CASSSSAGVVEVQYF
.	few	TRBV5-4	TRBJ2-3	TGTGCCAGCAGCTTGGAGGCAGGGTGGGATTTGGATACGCAGTATTTT	CASSLEAGWDLDTQYF
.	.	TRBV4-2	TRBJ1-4	TGTGCCAGCAGCCGGGGGCTCCTGTCTAATGAAAAACTGTTTTTT	CASSRGLLSNEKLFF
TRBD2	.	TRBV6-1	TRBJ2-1	TGTGCCAGCGGCCTAGCGGGAGGGAGGGGCGATGAGCAGTTCTTC	CASGLAGGRGDEQFF
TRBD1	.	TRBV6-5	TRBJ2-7	TGTGCCAGCAGTTATGGACAGGGGAGGACCTACGAGCAGTACTTC	CASSYGQGRTYEQYF
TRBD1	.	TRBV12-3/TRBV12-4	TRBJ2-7	TGTGCCAGCAAAACGACAGGGGGAAGTTTCTACGAGCAGTACTTC	CASKTTGGSFYEQYF
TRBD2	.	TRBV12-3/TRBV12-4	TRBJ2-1	TGTGCCAGCAGTCACAAAGGACTAGCGGCCAATGAGCAGTTCTTC	CASSHKGLAANEQFF
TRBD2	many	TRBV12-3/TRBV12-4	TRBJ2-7	TGTGCCAGCAGTTTCGCGGGAGGTGGCGAGCAGTACTTC	CASSFAGGGEQYF
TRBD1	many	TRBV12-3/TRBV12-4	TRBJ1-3	TGTGCCAGCAGTGTAACGGGACAGGGAAACACCATATATTTT	CASSVTGQGNTIYF
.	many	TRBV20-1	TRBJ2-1	TGCAGTGCTAGAGAACTAGATTCCTACAATGAGCAGTTCTTC	CSARELDSYNEQFF
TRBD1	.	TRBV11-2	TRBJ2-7	TGTGCCAGCAGCTTATGGACGGGACAGGCCTACGAGCAGTACTTC	CASSLWTGQAYEQYF
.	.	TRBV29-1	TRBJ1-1	TGCAGCGTTGTCTCGAACACTGAAGCTTTCTTT	CSVVSNTEAFF
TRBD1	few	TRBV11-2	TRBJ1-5	TGTGCCAGCAGCCCGCAGGGGGGTAGCAATCAGCCCCAGCATTTT	CASSPQGGSNQPQHF
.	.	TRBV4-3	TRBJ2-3	TGCGCCAGCAGCCCCCGACTTAAAGATACGCAGTATTTT	CASSPRLKDTQYF
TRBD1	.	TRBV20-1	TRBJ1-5	TGCAGTGCTAGATTAGGGACAGGGTATCAGCCCCAGCATTTT	CSARLGTGYQPQHF
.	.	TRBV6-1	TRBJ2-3	TGTGCCAGCAGCGTACGCAGACAGACTATTAGCACAGATACGCAGTATTTT	CASSVRRQTISTDTQYF
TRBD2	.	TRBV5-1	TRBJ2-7	TGCGCCAGCAGCTTGGAAGCGGGGGGGCGGTACGAGCAGTACTTC	CASSLEAGGRYEQYF
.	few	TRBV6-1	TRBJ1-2	TGTGCCAGCATCCATACTCCGGGGCCACGAACCTATGGCTACACCTTC	CASIHTPGPRTYGYTF
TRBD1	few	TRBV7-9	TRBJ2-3	TGTGCCAGCAGCGTCGGGACAGGGGGTGCGGATACGCAGTATTTT	CASSVGTGGADTQYF
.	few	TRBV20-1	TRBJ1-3	TGCAGTGCTAGGGGCCGGGTAGGGTCTGGAAACACCATATATTTT	CSARGRVGSGNTIYF
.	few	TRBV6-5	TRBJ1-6	TGTGCCAGCAGTTACCAGGACGGCCTGGATTCACCCCTCCACTTT	CASSYQDGLDSPLHF
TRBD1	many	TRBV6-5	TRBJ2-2	TGTGCCAGCAGTTCCTCCGGGACAGGGTCCGTGGAGCTGTTTTTT	CASSSSGTGSVELFF
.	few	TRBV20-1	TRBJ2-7	TGCAGTGCAAGGACAGAGCTCCTCTACGAGCAGTACTTC	CSARTELLYEQYF
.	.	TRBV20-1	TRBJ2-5	TGCAGTTCGAATACAGGGTCGAAGACCCAGTACTTC	CSSNTGSKTQYF
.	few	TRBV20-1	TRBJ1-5	TGCAGTGCTAGAGAGGGGGGGGGCAATCAGCCCCAGCATTTT	CSAREGGGNQPQHF